The 6 T cell receptor beta chains below were found in one sample sequenced in a study of cytomegalovirus exposure and HLA in healthy donors. The repertoire was sequenced with immunoSEQ multiplex PCR; TCRdb's copy has only in-frame clones and lacks some. The sample lists 60,000 to 75,000 clones; over 90% were seen once. Specimen: PBMCs. The receptors were gathered from a young woman in good health and CMV-seropositive.

This chain links TRBV2 with TRBJ2-1; maybe TRBD1 (5 bases). V was trimmed by 6 bases and J by 6 bases, leaving 12 bases between them. From germline, CDR1 is SNHLY and CDR2 FYNNEI. This CDR3 contains 13 residues. Written as DNA, the CDR3 is TGTGCCAGCAGCAGGGATGTGGGCAATGAGCAGTTCTTC. It is translated as CASSRDVGNEQFF.

The genes are TRBV12-2 and TRBJ1-1; the table's TRBD1 call for D was not verified on the DNA. TRBV12-2 is a pseudogene. The CDR3 has 15 amino acids. CDR3 coding DNA: TGTGCAAGTCGCACTCGACAGGGGACGAACACTGAAGCTTTCTTT. Protein sequence: CASRTRQGTNTEAFF.

This sequence joins TRBV7-2 and TRBJ1-4; the D is unclear. CDR1 and CDR2 (germline): SGHTA, FQGNSA. This CDR3 comprises 13 residues. Trimming left V 2 bases short and J 1 base short, with 2 bases between. As DNA, the CDR3 is TGTGCCAGCAGCTTACAAACTAATGAAAAACTGTTTTTT. Translating gives CASSLQTNEKLFF.

The V gene is TRBV5-7, the J gene TRBJ1-6, with D perhaps TRBD1 (6 bases). TRBV5-7 is an ORF; its function is uncertain. V lost 6 bases, J lost 9 bases, and 16 bases lay in between. CDR3 size: 14 residues. The CDR3 nucleotides are TGTGCCAGCATTCTGGGGGGGGGCCTTTCACCCCTCCACTTT. It encodes CASILGGGLSPLHF.

The J gene is TRBJ2-3, the V gene TRBV5-4, with 8 bases aligning to TRBD2. The junction had 13 bases not matched to a gene; V was cut back by 1 base and J by 6 bases. In germline, CDR1 is SGHNT, CDR2 YYREEE (reference sequence). This CDR3 contains 17 residues. The CDR3 nucleotides are TGTGCCAGCAGCTTGTTGGGGCGGGGGGTAGTCTCGGATACGCAGTATTTT. As protein: CASSLLGRGVVSDTQYF.

This sequence joins TRBV11-2 and TRBJ1-4; D is uncertain. Trimming pared 5 bases from V and 5 bases from J, leaving 6 bases between. CDR1 and CDR2 (germline): SGHAT, FQNNGV. This CDR3 has 12 residues. The CDR3 DNA reads TGTGCCAGCAGCGCGTCGAATGAAAAACTGTTTTTT. It specifies CASSASNEKLFF.